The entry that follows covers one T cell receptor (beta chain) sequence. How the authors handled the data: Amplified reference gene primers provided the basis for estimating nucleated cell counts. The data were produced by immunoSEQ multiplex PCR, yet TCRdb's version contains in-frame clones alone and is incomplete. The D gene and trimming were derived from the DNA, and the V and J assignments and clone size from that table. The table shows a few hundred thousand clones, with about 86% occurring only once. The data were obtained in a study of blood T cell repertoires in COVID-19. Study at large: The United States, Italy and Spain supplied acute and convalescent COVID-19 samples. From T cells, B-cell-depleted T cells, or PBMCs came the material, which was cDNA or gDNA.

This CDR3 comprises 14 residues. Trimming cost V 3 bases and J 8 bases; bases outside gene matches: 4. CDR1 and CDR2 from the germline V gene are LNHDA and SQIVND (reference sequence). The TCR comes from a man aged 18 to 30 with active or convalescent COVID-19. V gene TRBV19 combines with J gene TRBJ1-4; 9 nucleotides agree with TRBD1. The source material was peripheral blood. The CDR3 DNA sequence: TGTGCCAGTAGTATTTTGGACAGGGGAGAAAAACTGTTTTTT. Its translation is CASSILDRGEKLFF.